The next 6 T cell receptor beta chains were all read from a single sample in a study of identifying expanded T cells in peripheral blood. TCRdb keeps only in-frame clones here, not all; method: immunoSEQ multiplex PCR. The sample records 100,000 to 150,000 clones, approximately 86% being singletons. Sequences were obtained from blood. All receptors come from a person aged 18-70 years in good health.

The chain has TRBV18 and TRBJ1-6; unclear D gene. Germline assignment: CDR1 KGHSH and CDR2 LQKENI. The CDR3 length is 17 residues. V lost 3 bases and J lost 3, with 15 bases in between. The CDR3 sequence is CASSPGQQTGYNSPLHF. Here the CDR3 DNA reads TGTGCCAGCTCACCGGGTCAACAAACTGGCTATAATTCACCCCTCCACTTT.

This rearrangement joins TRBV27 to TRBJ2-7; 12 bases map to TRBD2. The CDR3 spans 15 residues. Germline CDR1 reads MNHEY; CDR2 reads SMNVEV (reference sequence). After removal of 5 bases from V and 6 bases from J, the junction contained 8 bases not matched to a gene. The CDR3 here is CASSPLAGGPIEQYF. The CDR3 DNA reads TGTGCCAGCAGTCCTCTAGCGGGAGGGCCAATCGAGCAGTACTTC.

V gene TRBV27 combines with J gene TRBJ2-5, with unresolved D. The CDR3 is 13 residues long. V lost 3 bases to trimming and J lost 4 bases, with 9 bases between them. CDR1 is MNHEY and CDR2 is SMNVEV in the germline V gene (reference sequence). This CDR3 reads CASSFTTGETQYF. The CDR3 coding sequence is TGTGCCAGCAGTTTCACGACGGGAGAGACCCAGTACTTC.

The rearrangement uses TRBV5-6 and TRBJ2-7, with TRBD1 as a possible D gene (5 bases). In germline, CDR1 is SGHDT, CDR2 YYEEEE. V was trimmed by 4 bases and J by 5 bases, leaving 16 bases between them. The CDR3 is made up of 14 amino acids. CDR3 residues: CASSPRALRDEQYF. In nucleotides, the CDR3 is TGTGCCAGCAGCCCCAGGGCCTTAAGGGACGAGCAGTACTTC.

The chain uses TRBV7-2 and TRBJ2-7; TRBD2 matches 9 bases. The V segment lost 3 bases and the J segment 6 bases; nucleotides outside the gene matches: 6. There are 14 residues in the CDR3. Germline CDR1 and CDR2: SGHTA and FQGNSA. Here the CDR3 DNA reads TGTGCCAGCAGCTTCGTAGCGGGAGCTAGCGAGCAGTACTTC. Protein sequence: CASSFVAGASEQYF.

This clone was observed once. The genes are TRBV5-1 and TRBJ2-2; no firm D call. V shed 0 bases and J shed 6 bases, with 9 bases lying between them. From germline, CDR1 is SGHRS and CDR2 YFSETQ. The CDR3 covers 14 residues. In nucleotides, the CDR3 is TGCGCCAGCAGCTTGGTACCCGATGCCGGGGAGCTGTTTTTT. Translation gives CASSLVPDAGELFF.